The TCR beta chain under discussion was sequenced for a study of cytomegalovirus exposure and HLA in healthy donors. CDR1 and CDR2 from the germline V gene are SGHRS and YFSETQ. The ends were cut back, 4 bases at V and 3 bases at J, with 13 bases in the middle. This CDR3 region has 14 residues. Comments on this clone: Its target is unknown.

13 Jbeta primers and 60 Vbeta primers were used for the PCR. Using immunoSEQ multiplex PCR, the repertoire was profiled, and TCRdb retains in-frame clones only, with some absent. The table lists approximately 150,000 clones, just over 75% of them singletons, with approximately 1% in the top ten. Study results and caveats: A few of the chains that were CMV-associated were confirmed in vitro to be specific for CMV antigens. Other equally common chains were less clonally expanded than HLA-associated TCR beta chains, a later analysis showed. Researchers reported from a later analysis that most CMV-associated TCR beta chains appeared HLA-restricted.

Sequenced: PBMCs. The gene calls are TRBV5-1 and TRBJ1-1; D is perhaps TRBD1 (6 bases). The TCR originated in a woman between 35 and 50 years old in good health and CMV-seronegative. The CDR3 spells CASSPGGLYTEAFF. DNA for the CDR3: TGCGCCAGCAGCCCCGGGGGGCTGTACACTGAAGCTTTCTTT.